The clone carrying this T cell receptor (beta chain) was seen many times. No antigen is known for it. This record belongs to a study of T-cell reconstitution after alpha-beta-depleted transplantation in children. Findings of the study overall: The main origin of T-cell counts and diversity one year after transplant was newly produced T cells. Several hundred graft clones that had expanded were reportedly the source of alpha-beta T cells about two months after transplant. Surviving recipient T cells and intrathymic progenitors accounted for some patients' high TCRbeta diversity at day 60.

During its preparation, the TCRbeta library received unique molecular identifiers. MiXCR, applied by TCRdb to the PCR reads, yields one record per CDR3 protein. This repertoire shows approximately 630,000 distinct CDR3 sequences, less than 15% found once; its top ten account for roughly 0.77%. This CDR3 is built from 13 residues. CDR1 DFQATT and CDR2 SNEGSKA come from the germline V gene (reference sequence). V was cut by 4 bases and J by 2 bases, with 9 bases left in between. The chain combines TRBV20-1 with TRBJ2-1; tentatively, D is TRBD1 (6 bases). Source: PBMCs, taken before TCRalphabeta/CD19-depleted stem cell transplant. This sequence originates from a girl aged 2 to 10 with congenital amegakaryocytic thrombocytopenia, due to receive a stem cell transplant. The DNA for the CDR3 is TGCAGTGCTATCAGGGGAGCCTACAATGAGCAGTTCTTC. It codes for CSAIRGAYNEQFF.